This T cell receptor beta chain was observed in a study of T cell responses to AZD1222 COVID-19 vaccine. V was pared by 2 bases and J by 10 bases, with 15 bases between. Germline V CDR1 and CDR2: MGHRA, YSYEKL. There are 14 residues in the CDR3. The data were produced by immunoSEQ multiplex PCR, yet TCRdb's version contains in-frame clones alone and is incomplete. The repertoire consists of roughly 50,000 clones, with roughly 90% occurring once and the leading ten covering roughly 15%. The input for sequencing was peripheral blood, taken 28 days after the second AZD1222 dose. This chain joins TRBV4-1 and TRBJ2-1, with D possibly being TRBD1 (6 bases). The TCR comes from an adult who received the AZD1222 COVID-19 vaccine. CDR3 sequence reads: CASSQPNRALEQFF. CDR3 bases: TGCGCCAGCAGCCAACCCAACAGGGCTTTGGAGCAGTTCTTC.